This T cell receptor beta chain derives from a study of shared T cell receptors in the human thymus (dated by TCRdb to the early 2020s). Regarding the research as a whole: The study examined how self-reactive, shared T-cell receptor alpha chains are generated in the human thymus.

The method behind the library was the immunoSEQ multiplex PCR assay. TCRdb mirrors the immuneACCESS table, restricted to in-frame sequences. Some clones are absent from its copies; in checked studies, under half trace to an unresolved V gene, and the reason for the others is unknown. The sample table shows about 660,000 clones, and around 87% are seen once. The ten largest account for about 0.01% of the sample. To note about this clone: Its binding antigen is unknown. Within one base of it there is no much larger clone, and no base qualities were kept.

The germline V gene provides CDR1 SGHDT and CDR2 YYEEEE. Spanning cysteine to phenylalanine, the CDR3 consists of 16 amino acids. The sequence is cut down to CDR3 DNA, 48 bases in frame from base 1. V is shortened by 0 bases, J by 0 bases, and the region joining them spans 13 bases. This sample was also put to use in a study of human thymus T cells. According to the second study: Immunologically healthy infants undergoing open corrective cardiac surgery for congenital heart defects in Finland were used as donors. The thymus tissue came from surgical resects taken out during corrective cardiac surgery. V and J gene segment usage appeared biased in both thymic and peripheral blood repertoires. The related research found that thymic TCR repertoires overlapped highly between unrelated individuals. TCR alpha and beta repertoires from roughly eight infant thymus samples and four related peripheral blood samples were characterized in the study. Donor ages ranging from about 7 to 250 days were recorded, and a handful of male and two female infants were included in the cohort. Thymocytes were mechanically released from the tissue and were stored as pellets of roughly 9-33 million cells at -70 degrees C. A QIAsymphony instrument was used to extract genomic DNA from the frozen cell pellets. The immunoSEQ multiplex PCR assay was used to amplify the TCRB and TCRAD loci from a standardized amount of quality-controlled genomic DNA. Amplicons spanned the V(D)J region at a length sufficient to cover the CDR3 and identify V and J genes. Amplicon sequencing was performed on an Illumina platform through the commercial immunoSEQ service. Primer bias and sequencing errors were corrected as previously described, and TCRAD and TCRB were defined on the basis of the IMGT database. The repertoires were analysed using immunoSEQ Analyzer 3.0 and VDJTools for basic statistics, V/J segment usage, diversity estimates, rarefaction and pairwise overlap. To estimate diversity, the Chao1, ChaoE, Efron-Thisted, Shannon and inverse Simpson indices were applied, and diversity was also estimated on datasets down-sampled to the smallest sample. Repertoire overlap was assessed by strict matching of CDR3 nucleotide sequence, V gene and J gene, and clustering was done by Jaccard-based multidimensional scaling. Thymus samples yielded on average around 850,000 unique TCRB clonotypes, compared with 65,000 to 100,000 from blood samples.

Sequencing was carried out using thymocytes. The chain employs TRBV5-6 and TRBJ2-7, with no confidently assigned D gene. This TCR was sampled from a boy under two years old with a congenital heart defect. Donor details come from another sample of the same person, matched by shared clones. The encoded CDR3 is CASSLASEPYSYEQYF. The DNA is TGTGCCAGCAGCTTGGCCTCCGAGCCCTACTCCTACGAGCAGTACTTC.